Below, 11 T cell receptor beta chains from the same sample are listed, as sequenced in a study of blood T cell repertoires in COVID-19 (dated by TCRdb to the early 2020s). The library was made by the immunoSEQ multiplex PCR assay. Drawn from immuneACCESS, this table holds only the in-frame rearrangements with V and J called that TCRdb kept. Clones are partly lost; checked studies trace under half to an unresolved V gene and leave the rest unexplained. The sample records tens of thousands of clones, roughly 87% of which are singletons. The top ten clonotypes cover about 9.1% of the sample. The sequenced sample consisted of peripheral blood. Receptors originate from a woman older than 75 with active COVID-19.

The chain uses TRBV27 and TRBJ1-3; 7 bases are a match to TRBD1. With V trimmed by 8 bases and J by 0 bases, 7 bases remained unmatched. Germline V gene data show CDR1 as MNHEY and CDR2 as SMNVEV (reference sequence). The CDR3 sequence is 15 residues long. Here the CDR3 DNA reads TGTGCCAGCGGGAACAGGGGATACTCTGGAAACACCATATATTTT. The encoded protein is CASGNRGYSGNTIYF.

J is TRBJ1-2 and V is TRBV7-2, with D perhaps TRBD1 (6 bases). This CDR3 has 15 residues. The V end was cut by 1 base, the J end by 8 bases, with 17 bases between. Germline V gives CDR1 SGHTA, CDR2 FQGNSA. The CDR3 DNA reads as TGTGCCAGCAGCTTAGATAGGGGGACGGCTCGAGGCTACACCTTC. This encodes CASSLDRGTARGYTF.

The V gene is TRBV25-1, the J gene TRBJ1-2; TRBD1 aligns across 11 bases. V shed 6 bases and J 4 bases; nucleotides not matched to a gene: 4. CDR3 size: 14 residues. Germline values: CDR1 MGHDK, CDR2 SYGVNS. CDR3 residues: CASSRGQGAYGYTF. The CDR3 DNA reads as TGTGCCAGCAGCCGCGGACAGGGGGCCTATGGCTACACCTTC.

The J gene is TRBJ2-5, the V gene TRBV7-2, with 14 bases that match TRBD2. CDR1 is SGHTA, CDR2 FQGNSA, per germline. The length of the CDR3 is 16 residues. J lost 5 bases, V lost 5 bases, and 7 bases had no gene match. DNA of the CDR3: TGTGCCAGCAGCCTAGGACTAGCGGGGGGTAGGGAGACCCAGTACTTC. Translated, it gives CASSLGLAGGRETQYF.

J is TRBJ2-7 and V is TRBV18; 7 bases align to TRBD1. J gave up 2 bases and V 4 bases, and 5 bases lay outside the gene matches. Germline CDR1 KGHSH, CDR2 LQKENI. This CDR3 contains 14 residues. CDR3 nucleotide sequence: TGTGCCAGCTCACTAACAGGGGTCGCCTACGAGCAGTACTTC. This encodes CASSLTGVAYEQYF.

The chain combines TRBV5-4 with TRBJ2-1, with D tentatively TRBD2 (7 bases). The germline V and J ends were trimmed by 3 bases and 0 bases, with 13 bases remaining between them. The CDR3 sequence is 16 residues long. Germline V gene lookup returns CDR1 SGHNT and CDR2 YYREEE (reference sequence). CDR3 loop: CASSSGGRSSYNEQFF. The CDR3 nucleotides are TGTGCCAGCAGCTCCGGGGGGCGGAGCTCCTACAATGAGCAGTTCTTC.

This chain links TRBV12-3 or TRBV12-4 with TRBJ2-2, with D possibly TRBD1 on 5 matching bases. Trimming stripped 6 bases from V and 8 bases from J, with 13 bases between. This CDR3 has 13 residues. The CDR3 loop is CASRSDRIGELFF. CDR3 DNA sequence: TGTGCCAGCAGGTCAGACAGAATAGGGGAGCTGTTTTTT.

V is TRBV11-2 and J is TRBJ1-2; 9 nucleotides match TRBD1. This CDR3 spans 15 amino acids. The germline V gene encodes CDR1 SGHAT and CDR2 FQNNGV. The V gene end was trimmed by 5 bases and the J gene end by 6 bases; junction bases not matched to a gene: 10. CDR3 DNA: TGTGCCAGCAGCCTTACGGGACAGGGACATGATGGCTACACCTTC. It translates to CASSLTGQGHDGYTF.

The chain couples TRBV6-5 to TRBJ2-1; 9 positions match TRBD2. V dropped 3 bases and J dropped 8; count of bases not matched to a gene: 8. Germline V gene sequence: CDR1 MNHEY, CDR2 SVGAGI. CDR3 length: 15 residues. The CDR3: CASSYGRGGSHEQFF. CDR3 nucleotide sequence: TGTGCCAGCAGTTATGGGCGGGGGGGCTCCCATGAGCAGTTCTTC.

This clone was seen a few times. V is TRBV5-1 and J is TRBJ2-1; 10 bases fit TRBD1. After removal of 5 bases from V and 6 bases from J, the junction contained 14 bases not matched to a gene. Looked up from germline, CDR1 is SGHRS and CDR2 is YFSETQ. The CDR3 loop spans 17 amino acids. CDR3 protein: CASRPGTGDVRANEQFF. CDR3 DNA: TGCGCCAGCAGACCTGGGACAGGGGACGTACGGGCCAATGAGCAGTTCTTC.

The chain couples TRBV6-5 to TRBJ1-5, with 8 bases fitting TRBD1. There are 14 residues in the CDR3. CDR1 and CDR2 (germline): MNHEY, SVGAGI. Losses at the gene ends were 6 bases for V and 5 bases for J; bases not matched to a gene: 6. CDR3 region: CASSRDRGYQPQHF. The CDR3 DNA sequence: TGTGCCAGCAGCAGAGACAGGGGCTATCAGCCCCAGCATTTT.